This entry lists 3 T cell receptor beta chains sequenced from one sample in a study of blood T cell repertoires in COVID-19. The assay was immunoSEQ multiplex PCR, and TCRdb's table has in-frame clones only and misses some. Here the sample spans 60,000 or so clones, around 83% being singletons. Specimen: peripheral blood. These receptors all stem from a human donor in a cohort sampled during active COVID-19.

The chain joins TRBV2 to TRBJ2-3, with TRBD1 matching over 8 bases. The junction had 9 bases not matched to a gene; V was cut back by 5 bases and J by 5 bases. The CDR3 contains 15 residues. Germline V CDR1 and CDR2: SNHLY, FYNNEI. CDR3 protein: CASSTPGQEGDTQYF. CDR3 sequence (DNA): TGTGCCAGCAGTACACCGGGACAGGAGGGAGATACGCAGTATTTT.

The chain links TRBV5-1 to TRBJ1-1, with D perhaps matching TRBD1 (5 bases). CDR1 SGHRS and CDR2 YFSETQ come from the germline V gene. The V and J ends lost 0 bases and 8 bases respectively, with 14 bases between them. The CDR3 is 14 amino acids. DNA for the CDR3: TGCGCCAGCAGCTTGGGGCCAGGACAAGCAGAAGCTTTCTTT. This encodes CASSLGPGQAEAFF.

The CDR3 sequence: CASSGSAAGYTF. The CDR3 DNA reads as TGTGCCAGCAGTGGTTCGGCGGCTGGCTACACCTTC. This chain uses TRBV6-4 with TRBJ1-2; D call uncertain. CDR3 size: 12 residues. V lost 4 bases and J 7 bases, leaving 10 bases between the germline ends. Germline CDR1 reads MRHNA; CDR2 reads SNTAGT.